This T cell receptor beta chain was documented in a study of T-cell memory formation after mild COVID-19. Overall study: TCR clusters mostly belonged to single donors. Study-level findings and limits: There was a balanced CD4/CD8 profile in clones contracting day 15 to 85, and later expanders leaned CD4+.

TCRdb recomputed calls from the 5' RACE reads with MiXCR, one row per CDR3 protein. The sample shows 90,000 to 120,000 distinct CDR3 sequences, approximately 14% of them seen only once. This clonotype came up a few times. Antigen: not known. The V end was cut by 5 bases, the J end by 14 bases, with 16 bases between. Germline V gives CDR1 SEHNR, CDR2 FQNEAQ (reference sequence). The CDR3 contains 13 residues. Sample: PBMCs or a T cell subset sorted from them (not recorded which). The TCR comes from a man aged 18 to 29 who had mild COVID-19 (a few samples of this study predate the infection). Cell type and time point are not known. This chain joins TRBV7-9 and TRBJ1-6; D uncertain. The CDR3 DNA follows: TGTGCCAGCAGCGCCGACTGGGGTTGGACCCTCCACTTT. Translation: CASSADWGWTLHF.